These 18 T cell receptor beta chains originate from one sample sequenced in a study of neurological immune-mediated disorders. TCRdb re-called the 5' RACE reads through MiXCR, storing one row per CDR3 protein. The sample includes approximately 39,000 distinct CDR3 sequences, 7% to 8.5% of them seen just once. Source material: CD4+ T cells from blood. These receptors all stem from a man aged 45 to 65 in good health.

This chain links TRBV18 with TRBJ2-5; D is ambiguous. The CDR3 is 14 amino acids. V was shortened by 0 bases and J by 1 base, with 6 bases between the two germline ends. Germline V gene lookup returns CDR1 KGHSH and CDR2 LQKENI. The CDR3 loop is CASSPPTSQETQYF. In DNA, the CDR3 is TGTGCCAGCTCACCACCGACATCCCAAGAGACCCAGTACTTC.

There are many counts of this clonotype. The rearrangement uses TRBV12-3 or TRBV12-4 and TRBJ2-5; D not certain. The CDR3 contains 14 residues. With 6 bases removed from V and 4 bases from J, the gap between germline ends came to 15 bases. In nucleotides, the CDR3 is TGTGCCAGCAGCCCGCGAAGGCGTCTAGAGACCCAGTACTTC. Translation gives CASSPRRRLETQYF.

This clonotype was recorded at least ten times. The chain combines TRBV12-3 or TRBV12-4 with TRBJ2-1; 9 nucleotides agree with TRBD2. The ends lost 7 bases at V and 15 bases at J; junction bases unmatched: 31. The CDR3 is 19 residues long. CDR3 loop: CASTNTGTSGRSNLGAWFF. CDR3 in DNA: TGTGCCAGCACCAATACCGGTACTAGCGGGCGATCGAATCTAGGGGCTTGGTTCTTC.

This clonotype was picked up many times. The chain combines TRBV18 with TRBJ2-3; D is undetermined. Germline V lookup: CDR1 KGHSH, CDR2 LQKENI. Trimming removed 5 bases from V and 2 bases from J, with 8 bases in between. The CDR3 is 13 residues long. In DNA, the CDR3 is TGTGCCAGCTCATCGGGCTTCACAGATACGCAGTATTTT. This sequence encodes CASSSGFTDTQYF.

This clonotype was counted a few times. V is TRBV20-1 and J is TRBJ2-5; 9 bases fit TRBD1. The germline V gene has CDR1 DFQATT and CDR2 SNEGSKA (reference sequence). The CDR3 spans 13 residues. V dropped 6 bases and J dropped 5; count of bases not matched to a gene: 7. The CDR3 protein is CSAATGGGETQYF. The DNA for the CDR3 is TGCAGTGCGGCAACAGGGGGCGGGGAGACCCAGTACTTC.

J is TRBJ1-1 and V is TRBV5-6; 8 bases match TRBD1. J gave up 5 bases and V 0 bases, and 9 bases lay outside the gene matches. This CDR3 region has 16 residues. Looked up from germline, CDR1 is SGHDT and CDR2 is YYEEEE. CDR3 amino acids: CASSLEAGGAFTEAFF. DNA of the CDR3: TGTGCCAGCAGCTTGGAGGCAGGGGGCGCGTTTACTGAAGCTTTCTTT.

This clonotype was seen at least ten times. This chain connects TRBV5-1 to TRBJ2-3; TRBD1 or TRBD2 may be the D gene (5 bases each). Between the trimmed V and J ends, which lost 5 bases and 0 bases, there was a span of 7 bases. The CDR3 has 13 amino acids. From germline, CDR1 is SGHRS and CDR2 YFSETQ. CDR3 bases: TGCGCCAGCAGTCGGGACAGCACAGATACGCAGTATTTT. Amino acids: CASSRDSTDTQYF.

This clonotype was recorded at least ten times. The genes are TRBV28 and TRBJ2-5; 7 bases are shared with TRBD2. Germline loops: CDR1 MDHEN, CDR2 SYDVKM. Trimming cost V 6 bases and J 3 bases; bases outside gene matches: 4. This CDR3 region has 13 residues. The CDR3 region is CASRGGGEETQYF. Written as DNA, the CDR3 is TGTGCCAGCAGGGGGGGGGGAGAAGAGACCCAGTACTTC.

V is TRBV24-1 and J is TRBJ2-3; D might be TRBD2 (6 bases). Germline CDR1 reads KGHDR; CDR2 reads SFDVKD. V gave up 5 bases and J gave up 8 bases, with 22 bases separating them. The CDR3 is 16 amino acids. The CDR3 DNA follows: TGTGCCACCAGTGTAGCGGTAGCCGGCTCCGATTCTACGCAGTATTTT. It translates to CATSVAVAGSDSTQYF.

This clonotype was seen repeatedly, ten times or more. The V gene is TRBV7-2, the J gene TRBJ2-7; D not certain. The CDR3 runs to 15 residues. CDR1 and CDR2 (germline): SGHTA, FQGNSA. Trimming removed 6 bases from V and 0 bases from J, with 15 bases in between. DNA of the CDR3: TGTGCCAGCAGGGAAGAACTGTCGAGCTCCTACGAGCAGTACTTC. It yields the protein CASREELSSSYEQYF.

In its sample, this clonotype was seen many times. The V and J genes are TRBV12-3 or TRBV12-4 and TRBJ2-5; D gene uncertain. CDR3 length: 11 amino acids. Trimming took 7 bases from V and 5 from J, leaving 8 bases between them. The CDR3 DNA is TGTGCCAGCACCGAGAGGGAGACCCAGTACTTC. Protein sequence: CASTERETQYF.

The sample holds many counts of this clonotype. The V and J genes are TRBV7-8 and TRBJ2-5; 13 nucleotides agree with TRBD2. Looked up from germline, CDR1 is SGHVS and CDR2 is FQNEAQ. The CDR3 extends over 16 amino acids. J was trimmed by 5 bases and V by 1 base; bases with no gene match: 4. CDR3 protein: CASSLVGLAGVETQYF. CDR3 DNA sequence: TGTGCCAGCAGCTTAGTCGGACTAGCGGGAGTTGAGACCCAGTACTTC.

V and J are TRBV7-6 and TRBJ2-3, with D unresolved. Germline assignment: CDR1 SGHVS and CDR2 FNYEAQ. The CDR3 length is 13 residues. The V gene lost 0 bases and the J gene lost 4 bases, with 5 bases spanning the gap. CDR3 residues: CASSLARADTQYF. DNA of the CDR3: TGTGCCAGCAGCTTAGCGCGTGCAGATACGCAGTATTTT.

There are many counts of this clonotype. The CDR3 is CASKIAGGRPTDTQYF. The DNA for the CDR3 is TGTGCCAGCAAAATAGCGGGAGGGCGTCCCACAGATACGCAGTATTTT. The rearrangement uses TRBV21-1 and TRBJ2-3; TRBD2, the table's D call, lacks a check against the DNA. TRBV21-1 is a pseudogene locus. This CDR3 is 16 amino acids long.

This clonotype came up many times. The chain couples TRBV5-1 to TRBJ2-1, with TRBD2 identical over 13 bases. Germline loops: CDR1 SGHRS, CDR2 YFSETQ. After removal of 1 base from V and 8 bases from J, the junction contained 9 bases not matched to a gene. The CDR3 length is 17 residues. The CDR3 region has the DNA TGCGCCAGCAGCTTGACCATACTAGCGGGAGGGCCCTATGAGCAGTTCTTC. This encodes CASSLTILAGGPYEQFF.

This clonotype was picked up many times. The chain carries TRBV20-1 and TRBJ2-7; D is tentatively TRBD1 or TRBD2 (7 bases each). Germline lookup yields CDR1 DFQATT and CDR2 SNEGSKA (reference sequence). This CDR3 has 13 residues. The ends were cut back, 6 bases at V and 1 base at J, with 13 bases in the middle. The CDR3 sequence is CSAGEGASYEQYF. The CDR3 bases are TGCAGTGCGGGGGAGGGGGCTTCCTACGAGCAGTACTTC.

The chain is built from TRBV28 and TRBJ2-1, with no clear D. The germline V gene encodes CDR1 MDHEN and CDR2 SYDVKM. The V gene lost 8 bases and the J gene lost 10 bases, with 24 bases spanning the gap. The CDR3 length is 15 residues. The CDR3 region is CASRIKVPGRGEQFF. As DNA, the CDR3 is TGTGCCAGCCGAATTAAAGTCCCTGGTCGAGGAGAGCAGTTCTTC.

This clonotype was detected ten times or more. This sequence joins TRBV7-2 and TRBJ2-4; 8 bases align to TRBD2. The CDR3 runs to 17 residues. The V gene end was trimmed by 3 bases and the J gene end by 0 bases; junction bases not matched to a gene: 7. Germline V CDR1 and CDR2: SGHTA, FQGNSA. The DNA for the CDR3 is TGTGCCAGCAGCTTGGGCCCAGCGGGAGTAGCCAAAAACATTCAGTACTTC. It translates to CASSLGPAGVAKNIQYF. Full variable domain (outside the CDR3, taken from reference TRBV7-2 and TRBJ2-4): GAGVSQSPSNKVTEKGKDVELRCDPISGHTALYWYRQSLGQGLEFLIYFQGNSAPDKSGLPSDRFSAERTGGSVSTLTIQRTQQEDSAVYLCASSLGPAGVAKNIQYFGAGTRLSVL.